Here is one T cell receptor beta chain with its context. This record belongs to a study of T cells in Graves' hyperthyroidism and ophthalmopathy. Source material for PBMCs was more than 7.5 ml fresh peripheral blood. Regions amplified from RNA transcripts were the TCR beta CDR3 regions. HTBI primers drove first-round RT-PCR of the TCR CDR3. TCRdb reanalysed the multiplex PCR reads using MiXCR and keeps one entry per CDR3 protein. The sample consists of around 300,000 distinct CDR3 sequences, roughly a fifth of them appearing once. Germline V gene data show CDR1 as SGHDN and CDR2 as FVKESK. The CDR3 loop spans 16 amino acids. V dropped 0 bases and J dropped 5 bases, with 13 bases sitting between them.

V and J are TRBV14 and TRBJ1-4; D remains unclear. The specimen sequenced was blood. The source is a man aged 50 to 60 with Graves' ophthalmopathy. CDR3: CASSQDDMRGNEKLFF. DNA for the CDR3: TGTGCCAGCAGCCAAGATGATATGAGAGGGAATGAAAAACTGTTTTTT.